This paragraph covers one TCR beta chain sequence. This record belongs to a study of blood T cell repertoires in COVID-19. Turning to the study itself: Material from acute and convalescent COVID-19 was sourced from the United States, Italy and Spain. Sources were T cells, B-cell-depleted T cells, or PBMCs; the material itself was cDNA or gDNA.

This CDR3 has 15 amino acids. Trimming removed 5 bases from V and 8 bases from J; junction bases left unmatched: 14. Germline V gene sequence: CDR1 SEHNR, CDR2 FQNEAQ (reference sequence). In the authors' methods: How many nucleated cells were present was estimated from reference gene primer amplification. Some clones are missing from TCRdb's copy, which holds only in-frame ones; the method was immunoSEQ multiplex PCR. That table furnishes V, J and clone size, whereas the DNA furnished D and trimming. Altogether 120,000 to 150,000 clones are present, 86% being singletons, with the ten largest covering around 8.5%.

This clonotype was obtained from an older woman with acute or convalescent COVID-19. V usage is TRBV7-9 and J usage is TRBJ1-2; 7 positions match TRBD1. Sequenced: peripheral blood. The DNA of the CDR3 is TGTGCCAGCAGCCCCTCCCGACAGGGCGCGGCGGGCTACACCTTC. Translated, it gives CASSPSRQGAAGYTF.